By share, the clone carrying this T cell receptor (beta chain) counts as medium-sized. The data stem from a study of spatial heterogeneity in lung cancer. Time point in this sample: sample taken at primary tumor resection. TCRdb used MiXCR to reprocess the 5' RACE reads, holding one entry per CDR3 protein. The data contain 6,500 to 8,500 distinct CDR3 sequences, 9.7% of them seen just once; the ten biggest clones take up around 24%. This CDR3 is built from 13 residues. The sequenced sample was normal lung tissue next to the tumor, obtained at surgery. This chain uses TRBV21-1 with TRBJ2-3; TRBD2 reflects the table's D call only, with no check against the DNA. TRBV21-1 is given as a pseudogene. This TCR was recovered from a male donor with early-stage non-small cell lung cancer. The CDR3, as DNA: TGTGCCTTAGCGGGGCAGATCACAGATACGCAGTATTTT. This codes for CALAGQITDTQYF.